A single sample is the source of the 19 T cell receptor beta chains below, sequenced in a study of shared clonotypes between healthy human individuals. Assay: immunoSEQ multiplex PCR; the TCRdb copy retains only in-frame clones and omits some. The sample contains some 1.1 million clones, 70% to 80% of which appear only once. Sequenced input: memory CD4+ T cells from PBMCs. Subset: CD45RA-negative fraction. These receptors all stem from a man between 18 and 35 years old in good health. Some clones in this sample may be carry-over from other donors' samples.

The rearrangement joins TRBV11-3 to TRBJ1-1, with TRBD1 as a possible D gene (6 bases). The CDR3 has 14 amino acids. Trimming shortened V by 5 bases and J by 0 bases, and 10 bases separated the two germline ends. Germline V lookup: CDR1 SGHNT, CDR2 YENEEA. The CDR3 nucleotides are TGTGCCAGCAGCCCTACAGGGTTGAACACTGAAGCTTTCTTT. The encoded protein is CASSPTGLNTEAFF.

This clone occurred a few times. The chain links TRBV6-5 to TRBJ2-7; 8 nucleotides match TRBD2. V lost 6 bases to trimming and J lost 6 bases; unmatched junction nucleotides: 10. Germline assignment: CDR1 MNHEY and CDR2 SVGAGI. The CDR3 has 14 residues. The CDR3 bases are TGTGCCAGCAGGAAAGCGGGAGCCCTTCTCGAGCAGTACTTC. Protein product: CASRKAGALLEQYF.

This chain joins TRBV9 and TRBJ2-3; D is possibly TRBD2 (6 bases). Trimming stripped 5 bases from V and 0 bases from J, with 10 bases between. The CDR3 runs to 14 residues. The germline V gene encodes CDR1 SGDLS and CDR2 YYNGEE. The DNA for the CDR3 is TGTGCCAGCAGTTGGAGGGTGAGCACAGATACGCAGTATTTT. Translating it yields CASSWRVSTDTQYF.

The gene calls are TRBV7-2 and TRBJ1-1; a possible D gene is TRBD1 (5 bases). V was shortened by 5 bases and J by 0 bases, with 22 bases between the two germline ends. CDR3 length equals 18 residues. Germline CDR1 reads SGHTA; CDR2 reads FQGNSA. In DNA, the CDR3 is TGTGCCAGCAGCCTAGGGTTGGGGCTCTCGCGGGTGAACACTGAAGCTTTCTTT. Translation: CASSLGLGLSRVNTEAFF. Drawing the rest from reference TRBV7-2 and TRBJ1-1, the complete variable domain is GAGVSQSPSNKVTEKGKDVELRCDPISGHTALYWYRQSLGQGLEFLIYFQGNSAPDKSGLPSDRFSAERTGGSVSTLTIQRTQQEDSAVYLCASSLGLGLSRVNTEAFFGQGTRLTVV.

This clone was counted a single time. The V and J genes are TRBV9 and TRBJ2-1; unclear D gene. V was shortened by 1 base and J by 4 bases, with 6 bases between the two germline ends. The CDR3 sequence is 13 residues long. Germline CDR1 is SGDLS and CDR2 is YYNGEE. The chain's CDR3 is CASSVSQYNEQFF. For the CDR3, the DNA is TGTGCCAGCAGCGTATCCCAATACAATGAGCAGTTCTTC.

The chain links TRBV28 to TRBJ2-5; 7 bases match TRBD1. Germline trimming cut 3 bases from V and 7 bases from J; bases unmatched to any gene: 14. The CDR3 is 16 residues long. The germline V gene encodes CDR1 MDHEN and CDR2 SYDVKM. The CDR3 DNA reads as TGTGCCAGCAGTTTCCCTCCTGTTACCTCAGGGGGGACCCAGTACTTC. As protein: CASSFPPVTSGGTQYF.

The genes are TRBV6-6 and TRBJ2-1, with TRBD2 matching 10 bases. This CDR3 region has 14 residues. The germline V gene encodes CDR1 MNHNY and CDR2 SVGAGI (reference sequence). With V trimmed by 5 bases and J by 4 bases, 2 bases remained unmatched. As DNA, the CDR3 is TGTGCCAGCAGTACTAGCGGGAATTACAATGAGCAGTTCTTC. This gives the protein CASSTSGNYNEQFF.

This chain uses TRBV28 with TRBJ2-7; 9 bases are a match to TRBD1. This CDR3 is built from 16 residues. J gave up 6 bases and V 5 bases, and 14 bases lay outside the gene matches. Germline V CDR1 and CDR2: MDHEN, SYDVKM. Here the CDR3 DNA reads TGTGCCAGCAGTCTTACAGGGGCCGGGACAGGGCGCGAGCAGTACTTC. It encodes CASSLTGAGTGREQYF.

The table lists this clone with a few counts. This rearrangement joins TRBV7-8 to TRBJ1-5, with D unresolved. CDR3 length: 13 residues. From germline, CDR1 is SGHVS and CDR2 FQNEAQ. Trimming left V 2 bases short and J 5 bases short, with 7 bases between. CDR3 sequence: CASSLKDDQPQHF. CDR3 sequence (DNA): TGTGCCAGCAGCTTAAAGGACGATCAGCCCCAGCATTTT.

This chain uses TRBV11-2 with TRBJ1-2, with D possibly being TRBD1 (5 bases). V was cut by 1 base and J by 4 bases, with 13 bases left in between. This CDR3 has 15 amino acids. The germline CDR1 and CDR2 sequences are SGHAT and FQNNGV. In DNA form, the CDR3 reads TGTGCCAGCAGCTTAGGTACACAGGTGCCCTATGGCTACACCTTC. Encoded protein: CASSLGTQVPYGYTF.

This rearrangement joins TRBV28 to TRBJ1-5; TRBD1 matches 9 bases. V gave up 7 bases and J gave up 6 bases; unmatched junction bases: 13. CDR1 MDHEN and CDR2 SYDVKM come from the germline V gene. The CDR3 covers 16 residues. Here the CDR3 DNA reads TGTGCCAGCACTTTTTATAGGGGACAGGGAGGTCAGCCCCAGCATTTT. It encodes CASTFYRGQGGQPQHF.

This chain connects TRBV7-9 to TRBJ2-1; 7 bases agree with TRBD2. V lost 3 bases and J lost 7; bases outside the gene matches: 9. CDR3 size: 15 residues. The germline V gene has CDR1 SEHNR and CDR2 FQNEAQ (reference sequence). For the CDR3, the DNA is TGTGCCAGCAGCTTGAGGGCGGGAGTAAGGAATGAGCAGTTCTTC. Translating gives CASSLRAGVRNEQFF.

The CDR3 loop is CASSQGPGNEKLFF. CDR3 coding DNA: TGCGCCAGCAGCCAAGGGCCAGGTAATGAAAAACTGTTTTTT. This chain joins TRBV4-1 and TRBJ1-4; D remains ambiguous. The CDR3 has 14 amino acids. Germline V lookup: CDR1 MGHRA, CDR2 YSYEKL. V shed 1 base and J shed 4 bases, with 7 bases lying between them.

Turning to this clone: The same CDR3 is also encoded by other DNA sequences in this sample. The chain couples TRBV5-1 to TRBJ1-3; D is undetermined. Trimming pared 0 bases from V and 0 bases from J, leaving 7 bases between. There are 15 residues in the CDR3. Germline CDR1 is SGHRS and CDR2 is YFSETQ. The CDR3 DNA is TGCGCCAGCAGCTTGGGGTCCGGCTCTGGAAACACCATATATTTT. Translated: CASSLGSGSGNTIYF.

V usage is TRBV6-5 and J usage is TRBJ2-1; D is uncertain. Trimming stripped 6 bases from V and 2 bases from J, with 5 bases between. From germline, CDR1 is MNHEY and CDR2 SVGAGI. This CDR3 spans 12 amino acids. The CDR3 is CASRDPYNEQFF. For the CDR3, the DNA is TGTGCCAGCAGGGACCCCTACAATGAGCAGTTCTTC.

The gene calls are TRBV7-9 and TRBJ2-4, with 10 bases aligning to TRBD2. The CDR3 covers 15 residues. CDR1 is SEHNR, CDR2 FQNEAQ, per germline (reference sequence). The J segment lost 8 bases and the V segment lost 2 bases, leaving 6 bases of the junction unmatched. The CDR3 sequence: CASSLTLAGEDIQYF. The CDR3 nucleotides read TGTGCCAGCAGCTTAACTCTAGCGGGAGAGGACATTCAGTACTTC.

This sequence joins TRBV6-5 and TRBJ2-7; weak D call: TRBD2 (6 bases). V lost 10 bases to trimming and J lost 0 bases, with 16 bases between them. Germline CDR1 is MNHEY and CDR2 is SVGAGI. The CDR3 extends over 14 amino acids. The CDR3 nucleotides are TGTGCCACCCTCCGGGACTCGAGCTCCTACGAGCAGTACTTC. As protein: CATLRDSSSYEQYF.

V is TRBV4-3 and J is TRBJ1-3; no reliable D call. This CDR3 region has 13 residues. CDR1 is LGHNA, CDR2 YSLEER, per germline. The V and J ends lost 4 bases and 2 bases respectively, with 6 bases between them. CDR3 sequence: CASSPQAGNTIYF. In DNA form, the CDR3 reads TGCGCCAGCAGCCCCCAGGCTGGAAACACCATATATTTT.

The V gene is TRBV19, the J gene TRBJ1-5, with TRBD1 identical over 7 bases. Germline V gene sequence: CDR1 LNHDA, CDR2 SQIVND (reference sequence). The CDR3 loop spans 16 amino acids. Unmatched junction bases numbered 6, after V lost 1 base and J lost 3 bases. The CDR3 region has the DNA TGTGCCAGTAGTATAGCCCACAGGGGACCCAATCAGCCCCAGCATTTT. Its protein is CASSIAHRGPNQPQHF. The full variable domain, in which reference TRBV19 and TRBJ1-5 provide the parts outside the CDR3, is DGGITQSPKYLFRKEGQNVTLSCEQNLNHDAMYWYRQDPGQGLRLIYYSQIVNDFQKGDIAEGYSVSREKKESFPLTVTSAQKNPTAFYLCASSIAHRGPNQPQHFGDGTRLSIL.